The 16 T cell receptor beta chains given below trace back to one sample, sequenced in a study of blood T cell repertoires in COVID-19. Sequencing was performed with immunoSEQ multiplex PCR; in TCRdb, only in-frame clones are kept and a portion is missing. The sample holds 100,000 to 120,000 clones; 75% to 80% are singletons and the top ten take roughly 17%. Material: peripheral blood. The receptors shown here come from a woman older than 75 with active or convalescent COVID-19.

The rearrangement links TRBV5-4 to TRBJ2-7; 11 positions match TRBD2. The CDR3 consists of 15 residues. Per germline, CDR1 SGHNT and CDR2 YYREEE (reference sequence). V gave up 4 bases and J gave up 4 bases; unmatched junction bases: 7. CDR3 sequence: CASSPTSGSMYEQYF. Here the CDR3 DNA reads TGTGCCAGCAGCCCTACTAGCGGGAGTATGTACGAGCAGTACTTC.

V gene TRBV4-3 combines with J gene TRBJ1-2; 10 bases are a match to TRBD1. Trimming took 0 bases from V and 6 from J; bases not matched to a gene: 1. Germline CDR1 is LGHNA and CDR2 is YSLEER. This CDR3 is built from 14 residues. The CDR3 DNA follows: TGCGCCAGCAGCCAAGAGACAGGGGGCGATGGCTACACCTTC. This sequence encodes CASSQETGGDGYTF.

V and J are TRBV7-3 and TRBJ2-7, with a weak D call TRBD1 (5 bases). Germline V gives CDR1 SGHTA, CDR2 FQGTGA. The CDR3 runs 14 residues. V lost 2 bases, J lost 2 bases, and 10 bases lay in between. The CDR3 sequence is CASSLFPGTYEQYF. CDR3 DNA sequence: TGTGCCAGCAGCTTATTTCCAGGGACCTACGAGCAGTACTTC. The variable domain in full, completed from reference TRBV7-3 and TRBJ2-7, reads GAGVSQTPSNKVTEKGKYVELRCDPISGHTALYWYRQSLGQGPEFLIYFQGTGAADDSGLPNDRFFAVRPEGSVSTLKIQRTERGDSAVYLCASSLFPGTYEQYFGPGTRLTVT.

This clone has just a few counts. This chain connects TRBV5-1 to TRBJ1-1, with D unresolved. The CDR3 sequence is 13 residues long. Germline loops: CDR1 SGHRS, CDR2 YFSETQ. The V gene lost 4 bases and the J gene lost 5 bases, with 12 bases spanning the gap. CDR3 sequence reads: CASSREPFTEAFF. CDR3 sequence (DNA): TGCGCCAGCAGCCGGGAGCCGTTTACTGAAGCTTTCTTT.

The chain uses TRBV18 and TRBJ1-1; the D gene is possibly TRBD1 (5 bases). This CDR3 has 16 amino acids. Germline CDR1 is KGHSH and CDR2 is LQKENI. Trimming left V 2 bases short and J 1 base short, with 14 bases between. CDR3 sequence: CASSPSSARENTEAFF. DNA for the CDR3: TGTGCCAGCTCACCAAGCTCTGCCAGGGAGAACACTGAAGCTTTCTTT.

V and J are TRBV7-3 and TRBJ2-4; TRBD2 aligns across 7 bases. V lost 5 bases and J lost 0; bases outside the gene matches: 16. Germline V CDR1 and CDR2: SGHTA, FQGTGA. The CDR3 is 19 residues long. This CDR3 reads CASSQTLAVTKLAKNIQYF. The DNA of the CDR3 is TGTGCCAGCAGCCAAACTCTAGCGGTGACAAAGTTAGCCAAAAACATTCAGTACTTC.

The chain combines TRBV27 with TRBJ1-5; possible D gene TRBD1, 5 bases. Germline assignment: CDR1 MNHEY and CDR2 SMNVEV (reference sequence). V dropped 3 bases and J dropped 1 base, with 16 bases sitting between them. The CDR3 loop spans 17 amino acids. In DNA, the CDR3 is TGTGCCAGCAGTTTTGGGGGAGGTCTGATAAGCAATCAGCCCCAGCATTTT. This sequence encodes CASSFGGGLISNQPQHF.

V and J are TRBV15 and TRBJ1-1, with D hard to call. Germline V lookup: CDR1 LNHNV, CDR2 YYDKDF (reference sequence). This CDR3 is 13 amino acids long. Trimming pared 5 bases from V and 4 bases from J, leaving 11 bases between. The CDR3 here is CATSPRTVTEAFF. CDR3 coding DNA: TGTGCCACCAGCCCCCGTACAGTCACTGAAGCTTTCTTT.

V usage is TRBV7-2 and J usage is TRBJ2-5; D is possibly TRBD1 (6 bases). The CDR3 sequence is 18 residues long. Germline values: CDR1 SGHTA, CDR2 FQGNSA. Trimming removed 2 bases at V and 5 bases at J, with 24 bases between. The CDR3 region is CASSLRARGRGFPETQYF. CDR3 coding DNA: TGTGCCAGCAGCTTAAGGGCGCGTGGCAGGGGTTTTCCGGAGACCCAGTACTTC.

The V gene is TRBV18, the J gene TRBJ2-3, with D maybe TRBD1 (5 bases). Trimming took off 1 base at V and 1 base at J, with 9 bases between the two ends. The CDR3 contains 15 residues. Germline V gene data show CDR1 as KGHSH and CDR2 as LQKENI. This CDR3 reads CASSPLVGGTDTQYF. As DNA, the CDR3 is TGTGCCAGCTCACCACTGGTAGGGGGCACAGATACGCAGTATTTT.

This sequence joins TRBV4-1 and TRBJ1-2; D remains unclear. V lost 0 bases, J lost 8 bases, and 13 bases lay in between. The CDR3 sequence is 14 residues long. In germline, CDR1 is MGHRA, CDR2 YSYEKL. DNA for the CDR3: TGCGCCAGCAGCCAAGATAGCCACGGGAGGGGCTACACCTTC. Translation gives CASSQDSHGRGYTF.

V is TRBV5-4 and J is TRBJ2-1, with D possibly being TRBD2 (6 bases). The CDR3 sequence is 17 residues long. CDR1 SGHNT and CDR2 YYREEE come from the germline V gene (reference sequence). Trimming took off 4 bases at V and 0 bases at J, with 17 bases between the two ends. The CDR3 sequence is CASSPAGSGSSYNEQFF. CDR3 sequence (DNA): TGTGCCAGCAGCCCGGCCGGGAGCGGCAGCTCCTACAATGAGCAGTTCTTC. The full variable domain, in which reference TRBV5-4 and TRBJ2-1 provide the parts outside the CDR3, is ETGVTQSPTHLIKTRGQQVTLRCSSQSGHNTVSWYQQALGQGPQFIFQYYREEENGRGNFPPRFSGLQFPNYSSELNVNALELDDSALYLCASSPAGSGSSYNEQFFGPGTRLTVL.

This rearrangement joins TRBV20-1 to TRBJ1-4; tentative D call: TRBD1 (5 bases). CDR1 and CDR2 (germline): DFQATT, SNEGSKA (reference sequence). Trimming stripped 3 bases from V and 10 bases from J, with 18 bases between. CDR3 size: 14 residues. The CDR3 loop is CSASKGTDGGKLFF. Here the CDR3 DNA reads TGCAGTGCTAGTAAGGGAACGGACGGGGGAAAACTGTTTTTT.

J is TRBJ2-1 and V is TRBV29-1; TRBD2 aligns across 10 bases. V gave up 6 bases and J gave up 3 bases; unmatched junction bases: 5. The CDR3 consists of 14 residues. Germline CDR1 is SQVTM and CDR2 is ANQGSEA. CDR3 in amino acids: CSVSIAGGYNEQFF. CDR3 nucleotides: TGCAGCGTCAGCATAGCGGGAGGCTACAATGAGCAGTTCTTC.

Here the CDR3 DNA reads TGTGCCAGCAGGATTAGCGGGGCCTACAATGAGCAGTTCTTC. It is translated as CASRISGAYNEQFF. The chain couples TRBV7-9 to TRBJ2-1; TRBD2 aligns across 8 bases. Germline V CDR1 and CDR2: SEHNR, FQNEAQ (reference sequence). Losses at the gene ends were 6 bases for V and 2 bases for J; bases not matched to a gene: 3. The CDR3 spans 14 residues.

In its sample, this clone was seen a few times. This sequence joins TRBV11-2 and TRBJ2-2; 8 bases match TRBD2. V lost 5 bases to trimming and J lost 1 base; unmatched junction nucleotides: 6. The CDR3 totals 16 residues. Germline V gene lookup returns CDR1 SGHAT and CDR2 FQNNGV. The CDR3 DNA sequence: TGTGCCAGCAGCCGCGGACTAGCACTGAACACCGGGGAGCTGTTTTTT. Protein sequence: CASSRGLALNTGELFF.